Listed here are 21 T cell receptor beta chains from one sample, sequenced in a study of blood T cell repertoires in COVID-19 (dated by TCRdb to between 2020 and 2021). Receptors were amplified or captured by the immunoSEQ multiplex PCR assay. Imported from immuneACCESS, the table was reduced by TCRdb to in-frame sequences with V and J called. These copies leave out some clones; in studies compared against another copy, an unresolved V gene accounts for under half, and the cause of the remainder is not known. The sample table contains 150,000 to 200,000 clones; only one count was recorded for approximately 89% of them. 3% to 4% of the sample is held by the ten biggest clonotypes. Sequencing was done on a sample of peripheral blood. The source of these receptors is a man aged 70-80 years with acute or convalescent COVID-19.

The chain combines TRBV4-1 with TRBJ1-2, with TRBD1 matching 8 bases. The germline V gene has CDR1 MGHRA and CDR2 YSYEKL. This CDR3 contains 14 residues. V lost 0 bases and J lost 7; bases outside the gene matches: 4. CDR3 residues: CASSQDNTGGGYTF. The CDR3 bases are TGCGCCAGCAGCCAAGATAACACAGGGGGTGGCTACACCTTC.

The chain couples TRBV29-1 to TRBJ1-5; D is perhaps TRBD1 (5 bases). Germline CDR1 reads SQVTM; CDR2 reads ANQGSEA. The V gene lost 4 bases and the J gene lost 2 bases, with 15 bases spanning the gap. This CDR3 has 15 amino acids. CDR3 sequence reads: CSVAQGLVGNQPQHF. The CDR3 coding sequence is TGCAGCGTTGCTCAGGGATTAGTCGGCAATCAGCCCCAGCATTTT.

The genes are TRBV28 and TRBJ1-2; D perhaps matches TRBD1 (6 bases). The CDR3 has 11 amino acids. V lost 10 bases and J 5 bases, leaving 11 bases between the germline ends. The germline gives CDR1 MDHEN, CDR2 SYDVKM. CDR3 bases: TGTGCCACTAGACAGGCTTATGGCTACACCTTC. This encodes CATRQAYGYTF.

V is TRBV29-1 and J is TRBJ2-5; 8 nucleotides line up with TRBD1. The germline V gene has CDR1 SQVTM and CDR2 ANQGSEA. The CDR3 is 12 residues long. Unmatched junction bases numbered 4, after V lost 7 bases and J lost 3 bases. CDR3: CSAHRGEETQYF. In DNA form, the CDR3 reads TGCAGCGCCCACAGGGGGGAAGAGACCCAGTACTTC. Supplemented by reference TRBV29-1 and TRBJ2-5, the full variable domain reads SAVISQKPSRDICQRGTSLTIQCQVDSQVTMMFWYRQQPGQSLTLIATANQGSEATYESGFVIDKFPISRPNLTFSTLTVSNMSPEDSSIYLCSAHRGEETQYFGPGTRLLVL.

J is TRBJ2-1 and V is TRBV7-3, with 7 bases aligning to TRBD2. V trimming: 4 bases; J trimming: 6 bases; junction bases outside the gene matches: 6. The CDR3 sequence is 14 residues long. Germline V lookup: CDR1 SGHTA, CDR2 FQGTGA. This CDR3 reads CASSSPGTTNEQFF. The CDR3 coding sequence is TGTGCCAGCAGCTCCCCCGGGACTACCAATGAGCAGTTCTTC.

The V and J genes are TRBV10-3 and TRBJ2-3, with TRBD1 identical over 7 bases. V shed 4 bases and J 2 bases; nucleotides not matched to a gene: 6. Germline CDR1 and CDR2: ENHRY and SYGVKD. This CDR3 has 15 amino acids. As DNA, the CDR3 is TGTGCCATCAGTGGACAGGGAGTATCCACAGATACGCAGTATTTT. The encoded protein is CAISGQGVSTDTQYF.

CDR3 region: CAVGGGANVLTF. The CDR3 DNA is TGTGCCGTTGGGGGCGGGGCCAACGTCCTGACTTTC. This chain uses TRBV3-1 (or the pseudogene TRBV3-2) with TRBJ2-6; D is possibly TRBD1 (6 bases). Germline loops: CDR1 LGHDT, CDR2 YNNKEL (reference sequence). The CDR3 consists of 12 residues. The V end lost 11 bases, the J end lost 4 bases, and 9 bases lay between the germline ends.

The chain combines TRBV5-1 with TRBJ2-7, with D possibly TRBD1 on 5 matching bases. The CDR3 is 14 amino acids. Germline V lookup: CDR1 SGHRS, CDR2 YFSETQ. The V end was cut by 0 bases, the J end by 0 bases, with 7 bases between. The CDR3 DNA sequence: TGCGCCAGCAGCTTGGAGGGGCACTCCTACGAGCAGTACTTC. Encoded protein: CASSLEGHSYEQYF.

V is TRBV6-5 and J is TRBJ1-1, with D possibly TRBD1 on 5 matching bases. Germline lookup yields CDR1 MNHEY and CDR2 SVGAGI. The CDR3 extends over 12 amino acids. The germline V and J ends were trimmed by 4 bases and 5 bases, with 8 bases remaining between them. The CDR3 reads CASSLGVTEAFF. The CDR3 DNA follows: TGTGCCAGCAGTTTAGGGGTGACTGAAGCTTTCTTT.

V gene TRBV27 combines with J gene TRBJ1-4; D is uncertain. V was trimmed by 2 bases and J by 3 bases, leaving 13 bases between them. The CDR3 length is 16 residues. Germline V gene data show CDR1 as MNHEY and CDR2 as SMNVEV (reference sequence). The CDR3: CASSLGHGIANEKLFF. CDR3 coding DNA: TGTGCCAGCAGTTTAGGGCACGGGATAGCTAATGAAAAACTGTTTTTT.

This rearrangement joins TRBV5-1 to TRBJ1-2; a weak D match, TRBD1 (5 bases). This CDR3 has 14 amino acids. Germline V gene data show CDR1 as SGHRS and CDR2 as YFSETQ. Deletions cut 4 bases from V and 0 bases from J, with 10 bases between. Here the CDR3 reads CASSPRDANYGYTF. The CDR3 nucleotides are TGCGCCAGCAGCCCGCGGGACGCTAACTATGGCTACACCTTC.

CDR3 residues: CATSGWAGDGYTF. CDR3 DNA sequence: TGTGCCACCAGTGGGTGGGCAGGGGATGGCTACACCTTC. The chain uses TRBV24-1 and TRBJ1-2, with D maybe TRBD1 (6 bases). CDR3 size: 13 residues. Germline V gene sequence: CDR1 KGHDR, CDR2 SFDVKD. V was clipped by 5 bases and J by 6 bases, with 12 bases between them.

This clone has just one count. The V and J genes are TRBV2 and TRBJ1-6; 7 bases match TRBD1. With V trimmed by 6 bases and J by 7 bases, 6 bases remained unmatched. The CDR3 is 14 amino acids. Germline-derived CDR1 and CDR2 are SNHLY and FYNNEI. CDR3 in DNA: TGTGCCAGCAGGGTGGACAGGCTGAATTCACCCCTCCACTTT. It specifies CASRVDRLNSPLHF. Based on the CDR3 plus reference TRBV2 and TRBJ1-6, the full variable domain is EPEVTQTPSHQVTQMGQEVILRCVPISNHLYFYWYRQILGQKVEFLVSFYNNEISEKSEIFDDQFSVERPDGSNFTLKIRSTKLEDSAMYFCASRVDRLNSPLHFGNGTRLTVT.

The V gene is TRBV3-1 (or the pseudogene TRBV3-2), the J gene TRBJ2-7, with no clear D. Trimming took 2 bases from V and 1 from J, leaving 6 bases between them. There are 13 residues in the CDR3. Germline assignment: CDR1 LGHDT and CDR2 YNNKEL (reference sequence). CDR3 region: CASSQFISYEQYF. CDR3 coding DNA: TGTGCCAGCAGCCAATTCATTTCCTACGAGCAGTACTTC.

This chain links TRBV9 with TRBJ2-3; D unclear. Trimming took off 3 bases at V and 6 bases at J, with 14 bases between the two ends. Germline values: CDR1 SGDLS, CDR2 YYNGEE. This CDR3 is built from 14 residues. The CDR3 nucleotides read TGTGCCAGCAGCGCTTACCATTCTAGGGATACGCAGTATTTT. Protein product: CASSAYHSRDTQYF. The full variable domain, its missing parts supplied by reference TRBV9 and TRBJ2-3, is DSGVTQTPKHLITATGQRVTLRCSPRSGDLSVYWYQQSLDQGLQFLIQYYNGEERAKGNILERFSAQQFPDLHSELNLSSLELGDSALYFCASSAYHSRDTQYFGPGTRLTVL.

The chain has TRBV27 and TRBJ1-1, with D possibly matching TRBD1 (6 bases). V was trimmed by 5 bases and J by 4 bases, leaving 20 bases between them. There are 16 residues in the CDR3. CDR1 is MNHEY, CDR2 SMNVEV, per germline (reference sequence). Here the CDR3 DNA reads TGTGCCAGCAGTCTACTCCCGGGCAGGGGCTTCACTGAAGCTTTCTTT. This codes for CASSLLPGRGFTEAFF.

J is TRBJ2-3 and V is TRBV4-1; 10 bases fit TRBD1. The CDR3 spans 15 residues. Germline assignment: CDR1 MGHRA and CDR2 YSYEKL. Losses at the gene ends were 1 base for V and 5 bases for J; bases not matched to a gene: 3. DNA of the CDR3: TGCGCCAGCAGCCAAGGACAGGGGGCAGAAGATACGCAGTATTTT. Residues: CASSQGQGAEDTQYF.

The chain joins TRBV7-2 to TRBJ2-1; 9 bases map to TRBD2. V lost 1 base, J lost 0 bases, and 1 base stayed unmatched. From germline, CDR1 is SGHTA and CDR2 FQGNSA. The CDR3 has 16 residues. As DNA, the CDR3 is TGTGCCAGCAGCTTAGTTAGCGGGGGCTCCTACAATGAGCAGTTCTTC. This translates into CASSLVSGGSYNEQFF.

V gene TRBV4-3 combines with J gene TRBJ2-2; TRBD2 matches 7 bases. V dropped 7 bases and J dropped 6; count of bases not matched to a gene: 5. CDR3 length: 13 amino acids. The V gene's germline CDR1 is LGHNA and CDR2 YSLEER. CDR3 residues: CASNWGGAGELFF. The CDR3 bases are TGCGCCAGCAATTGGGGGGGGGCCGGGGAGCTGTTTTTT.

The rearrangement uses TRBV18 and TRBJ1-1; maybe TRBD1 (5 bases). The CDR3 consists of 15 residues. Germline CDR1 KGHSH, CDR2 LQKENI. V gave up 1 base and J gave up 3 bases, with 12 bases separating them. Here the CDR3 reads CASSPLAGGDTEAFF. The CDR3 DNA sequence: TGTGCCAGCTCACCACTAGCGGGGGGGGACACTGAAGCTTTCTTT.

The chain carries TRBV5-5 and TRBJ1-2, with TRBD1 matching 11 bases. Germline CDR1 SGHKS, CDR2 YYEKEE (reference sequence). J lost 6 bases, V lost 0 bases, and 7 bases had no gene match. The CDR3 totals 16 residues. CDR3 DNA: TGTGCCAGCAGCTTGGCCGAGGGGGACAGGGGGAATGGCTACACCTTC. It codes for CASSLAEGDRGNGYTF. The full variable domain, rest sourced from reference TRBV5-5 and TRBJ1-2, is DAGVTQSPTHLIKTRGQQVTLRCSPISGHKSVSWYQQVLGQGPQFIFQYYEKEERGRGNFPDRFSARQFPNYSSELNVNALLLGDSALYLCASSLAEGDRGNGYTFGSGTRLTVV.